These T cell receptor beta chains were read from a single sample in a study of T cell repertoires in cytomegalovirus infection. For these TCRs, the target antigens are not known. TCRdb called the reads again in MiXCR, with one record for every CDR3 protein. The sample contains about 24,000 distinct CDR3 sequences, 20% to 25% of which appear only once. The sequences come from CD8+ T cells from cultured PBMCs, collected from culture after CMV antigen stimulation. The origin of the receptors is a human donor in good health (CMV status not recorded). Some clones in this sample may be carry-over from other donors' samples. Each CDR3 is given with its conserved first and last residue. Each record gives: D gene, clone size, V gene, J gene, CDR3 protein, CDR3 DNA. The D gene is left open where the match is weak. Clone size is stated in some rows and not others, as once, few, many or a class when expanded.

d_call: .
clone_size: few
v_call: TRBV29-1
j_call: TRBJ1-1
cdr3_aa: CSVGGGTNTEAFF
cdr3_nt: TGCAGCGTTGGAGGTGGGACGAACACTGAAGCTTTCTTT

d_call: TRBD1
clone_size: many
v_call: TRBV6-5
j_call: TRBJ2-1
cdr3_aa: CASSYSGTGGPNEQFF
cdr3_nt: TGTGCCAGCAGTTACTCCGGGACAGGGGGGCCAAATGAGCAGTTCTTC

d_call: .
clone_size: many
v_call: TRBV7-8
j_call: TRBJ1-1
cdr3_aa: CASSLRQWDEAPFF
cdr3_nt: TGTGCCAGCAGCTTGCGGCAGTGGGACGAAGCTCCCTTCTTT

d_call: TRBD2
clone_size: few
v_call: TRBV11-2
j_call: TRBJ2-7
cdr3_aa: CASSLALAGGRAHEQYF
cdr3_nt: TGTGCCAGCAGCTTAGCTCTAGCGGGGGGACGTGCCCACGAGCAGTACTTC

d_call: .
clone_size: .
v_call: TRBV6-8
j_call: TRBJ1-2
cdr3_aa: CASSDSIYGYTF
cdr3_nt: TGTGCCAGCAGCGACAGCATCTATGGCTACACCTTC

d_call: .
clone_size: few
v_call: TRBV5-1
j_call: TRBJ2-2
cdr3_aa: CASSPTGPYTGELFF
cdr3_nt: TGCGCCAGCAGCCCTACCGGGCCCTACACCGGGGAGCTGTTTTTT

d_call: .
clone_size: .
v_call: TRBV13
j_call: TRBJ2-6
cdr3_aa: CASSLRQGRGANVLTF
cdr3_nt: TGTGCCAGCAGCTTAAGGCAGGGGAGAGGGGCCAACGTCCTGACTTTC

d_call: TRBD1
clone_size: many
v_call: TRBV28
j_call: TRBJ2-7
cdr3_aa: CASKVLGTGPYEQYF
cdr3_nt: TGTGCCAGCAAGGTGTTGGGGACAGGGCCCTACGAGCAGTACTTC

d_call: .
clone_size: many
v_call: TRBV6-1
j_call: TRBJ1-1
cdr3_aa: CASSESWYRTNTEAFF
cdr3_nt: TGTGCCAGCAGTGAATCGTGGTACAGAACGAACACTGAAGCTTTCTTT

d_call: .
clone_size: many
v_call: TRBV6-2/TRBV6-3
j_call: TRBJ2-1
cdr3_aa: CASSQFVRNEQFF
cdr3_nt: TGTGCCAGCAGTCAATTCGTCAGGAATGAGCAGTTCTTC

d_call: TRBD2
clone_size: .
v_call: TRBV7-9
j_call: TRBJ2-6
cdr3_aa: CASSLGLAGGPGANVLTF
cdr3_nt: TGTGCCAGCAGCTTAGGACTAGCGGGGGGGCCTGGGGCCAACGTCCTGACTTTC

d_call: TRBD2
clone_size: once
v_call: TRBV27
j_call: TRBJ2-3
cdr3_aa: CASRPISGRGRDTQYF
cdr3_nt: TGTGCCAGCAGACCGATCAGCGGGAGGGGGCGAGATACGCAGTATTTT

d_call: .
clone_size: .
v_call: TRBV20-1
j_call: TRBJ1-4
cdr3_aa: CSALEDGRTNEKLFF
cdr3_nt: TGCAGTGCTTTAGAGGACGGTAGAACTAATGAAAAACTGTTTTTT

d_call: .
clone_size: few
v_call: TRBV7-9
j_call: TRBJ1-1
cdr3_aa: CASSSLSGSHTEAFF
cdr3_nt: TGTGCCAGCAGCTCTCTTTCAGGGAGCCACACTGAAGCTTTCTTT

d_call: TRBD1
clone_size: few
v_call: TRBV28
j_call: TRBJ1-5
cdr3_aa: CASSLRRGRLDNQPQHF
cdr3_nt: TGTGCCAGCAGTCTTAGAAGGGGGCGCCTTGACAATCAGCCCCAGCATTTT

d_call: .
clone_size: few
v_call: TRBV5-4
j_call: TRBJ1-6
cdr3_aa: CASSTAGDLDSPLHF
cdr3_nt: TGTGCCAGCAGCACGGCCGGGGATTTGGATTCACCCCTCCACTTT

d_call: .
clone_size: .
v_call: TRBV6-1
j_call: TRBJ1-3
cdr3_aa: CASSSGPALSGNTIYF
cdr3_nt: TGTGCCAGCAGTTCCGGACCGGCGCTCTCTGGAAACACCATATATTTT

d_call: .
clone_size: few
v_call: TRBV24-1
j_call: TRBJ2-1
cdr3_aa: CATSDSRYTEQFF
cdr3_nt: TGTGCCACCAGTGATTCGAGGTACACTGAGCAGTTCTTC

d_call: .
clone_size: .
v_call: TRBV4-3
j_call: TRBJ2-2
cdr3_aa: CASSQDNSAAYTGELFF
cdr3_nt: TGCGCCAGCAGCCAAGATAATTCGGCAGCTTACACCGGGGAGCTGTTTTTT

d_call: .
clone_size: few
v_call: TRBV28
j_call: TRBJ1-1
cdr3_aa: CASSRRGLNTEAFF
cdr3_nt: TGTGCCAGCAGTCGTAGGGGCTTGAACACTGAAGCTTTCTTT

d_call: .
clone_size: .
v_call: TRBV5-6
j_call: TRBJ1-2
cdr3_aa: CASSFLSENRVHGYTF
cdr3_nt: TGTGCCAGCAGCTTTCTCTCCGAGAACAGGGTCCATGGCTACACCTTC

d_call: .
clone_size: .
v_call: TRBV20-1
j_call: TRBJ2-7
cdr3_aa: CSAPRDGLYEQYF
cdr3_nt: TGCAGTGCTCCCCGGGACGGACTATACGAGCAGTACTTC

d_call: .
clone_size: .
v_call: TRBV6-2/TRBV6-3
j_call: TRBJ2-2
cdr3_aa: CASSYSQRAGELFF
cdr3_nt: TGTGCCAGCAGTTACTCTCAGCGGGCCGGGGAGCTGTTTTTT

d_call: TRBD1
clone_size: many
v_call: TRBV19
j_call: TRBJ1-4
cdr3_aa: CASTPGTGYEKLFF
cdr3_nt: TGTGCCAGTACCCCCGGGACAGGGTACGAAAAACTGTTTTTT

d_call: TRBD1
clone_size: many
v_call: TRBV7-2
j_call: TRBJ1-2
cdr3_aa: CASSTRQGADGYTF
cdr3_nt: TGTGCCAGCAGCACCAGACAGGGGGCGGATGGCTACACCTTC

d_call: .
clone_size: .
v_call: TRBV12-3/TRBV12-4
j_call: TRBJ1-3
cdr3_aa: CASSYTSGNTIYF
cdr3_nt: TGTGCCAGCAGCTACACCTCTGGAAACACCATATATTTT

d_call: .
clone_size: many
v_call: TRBV12-3/TRBV12-4
j_call: TRBJ1-1
cdr3_aa: CASTVAGFTEAFF
cdr3_nt: TGTGCCAGCACCGTCGCGGGGTTCACTGAAGCTTTCTTT

d_call: TRBD1
clone_size: few
v_call: TRBV20-1
j_call: TRBJ1-1
cdr3_aa: CSARGTGHHTEAFF
cdr3_nt: TGCAGTGCTAGAGGGACAGGGCATCACACTGAAGCTTTCTTT

d_call: .
clone_size: few
v_call: TRBV5-1
j_call: TRBJ2-7
cdr3_aa: CASSSDRRQSYEQYF
cdr3_nt: TGCGCCAGCAGCTCTGACAGGAGGCAATCCTACGAGCAGTACTTC

d_call: TRBD2
clone_size: many
v_call: TRBV7-2
j_call: TRBJ2-1
cdr3_aa: CASSFRMKRGGLHNEQFF
cdr3_nt: TGTGCCAGCAGCTTCAGGATGAAGCGGGGGGGCCTCCACAATGAGCAGTTCTTC

d_call: TRBD1
clone_size: .
v_call: TRBV28
j_call: TRBJ2-3
cdr3_aa: CASSLAQGASDTQYF
cdr3_nt: TGTGCCAGCAGTTTAGCACAGGGGGCATCAGATACGCAGTATTTT

d_call: .
clone_size: .
v_call: TRBV19
j_call: TRBJ1-1
cdr3_aa: CASSIFFGGFTEAFF
cdr3_nt: TGTGCCAGTAGTATATTCTTCGGGGGCTTTACTGAAGCTTTCTTT

d_call: .
clone_size: many
v_call: TRBV12-3/TRBV12-4
j_call: TRBJ1-1
cdr3_aa: CASSVLSVLTEAFF
cdr3_nt: TGTGCCAGCAGTGTATTATCGGTACTCACTGAAGCTTTCTTT

d_call: .
clone_size: .
v_call: TRBV27
j_call: TRBJ1-4
cdr3_aa: CASRPTGLNEKLFF
cdr3_nt: TGTGCCAGCAGACCGACAGGTTTAAATGAAAAACTGTTTTTT

d_call: TRBD2
clone_size: many
v_call: TRBV4-1
j_call: TRBJ2-5
cdr3_aa: CASSQESRGVGTQYF
cdr3_nt: TGCGCCAGCAGCCAAGAGAGCCGGGGGGTTGGGACCCAGTACTTC

d_call: TRBD1
clone_size: once
v_call: TRBV29-1
j_call: TRBJ2-2
cdr3_aa: CSVETGFNTGELFF
cdr3_nt: TGCAGCGTTGAGACAGGGTTCAACACCGGGGAGCTGTTTTTT

d_call: .
clone_size: .
v_call: TRBV6-2/TRBV6-3
j_call: TRBJ2-5
cdr3_aa: CASSYSADQETQYF
cdr3_nt: TGTGCCAGCAGTTACTCGGCAGACCAAGAGACCCAGTACTTC

d_call: TRBD2
clone_size: many
v_call: TRBV12-3/TRBV12-4
j_call: TRBJ2-1
cdr3_aa: CASSPSGDTYNEQFF
cdr3_nt: TGTGCCAGCAGTCCTAGCGGGGACACCTACAATGAGCAGTTCTTC

d_call: .
clone_size: few
v_call: TRBV19
j_call: TRBJ2-2
cdr3_aa: CASIGLPNTGELFF
cdr3_nt: TGTGCCAGTATTGGACTTCCGAACACCGGGGAGCTGTTTTTT

d_call: TRBD1
clone_size: few
v_call: TRBV27
j_call: TRBJ2-1
cdr3_aa: CASSWTGDNEQFF
cdr3_nt: TGTGCCAGCAGTTGGACAGGGGACAATGAGCAGTTCTTC

d_call: TRBD1
clone_size: many
v_call: TRBV7-2
j_call: TRBJ2-7
cdr3_aa: CASSLRGQAEQYF
cdr3_nt: TGTGCCAGCAGCTTACGAGGACAGGCCGAGCAGTACTTC

d_call: .
clone_size: .
v_call: TRBV4-2
j_call: TRBJ2-1
cdr3_aa: CASSHLGNEQFF
cdr3_nt: TGTGCCAGCAGCCATCTCGGGAATGAGCAGTTCTTC

d_call: .
clone_size: few
v_call: TRBV7-8
j_call: TRBJ2-7
cdr3_aa: CASSLEGTHNEQYF
cdr3_nt: TGTGCCAGCAGCTTAGAGGGTACTCACAACGAGCAGTACTTC

d_call: TRBD2
clone_size: .
v_call: TRBV7-3
j_call: TRBJ2-3
cdr3_aa: CASSSRGSGSTDTQYF
cdr3_nt: TGTGCCAGCAGCTCCCGCGGTAGCGGGAGCACAGATACGCAGTATTTT

d_call: .
clone_size: .
v_call: TRBV6-5
j_call: TRBJ1-2
cdr3_aa: CASRKPGTSLGYTF
cdr3_nt: TGTGCCAGCAGGAAGCCCGGGACTTCTTTAGGCTACACCTTC

d_call: .
clone_size: .
v_call: TRBV28
j_call: TRBJ2-7
cdr3_aa: CAGGPGPFSYEQYF
cdr3_nt: TGTGCCGGGGGGCCGGGACCGTTCTCCTACGAGCAGTACTTC

d_call: TRBD1
clone_size: many
v_call: TRBV6-4
j_call: TRBJ2-1
cdr3_aa: CASSEAGGDYNEQFF
cdr3_nt: TGTGCCAGCAGTGAAGCAGGGGGCGACTACAATGAGCAGTTCTTC

d_call: .
clone_size: many
v_call: TRBV6-1
j_call: TRBJ2-5
cdr3_aa: CASSQRAGTSKETQYF
cdr3_nt: TGTGCCAGCAGCCAGCGCGCCGGGACGTCGAAAGAGACCCAGTACTTC